These T cell receptor beta chains were read from a single sample in a study of blood T cell repertoires in COVID-19. Profiling relied on immunoSEQ multiplex PCR, and the TCRdb table lists in-frame clones only, not all of them. In the table there are 200,000 to 300,000 clones, under 90% of which are singletons. Sequences were obtained from peripheral blood. The receptors come from a man in his sixties with acute or convalescent COVID-19. Both conserved end residues are trimmed from each CDR3. Fields, in order: J gene, V gene, CDR3 protein.

>TRBJ2-3|TRBV30
AWSFTGSTDTQY
>TRBJ1-4|TRBV10-1
ASSEEGDGEKLF
>TRBJ1-3|TRBV28
ASSLFTGGSGNTIY
>TRBJ2-2|TRBV21-1
ASSKVRPVSGGYTGELF
>TRBJ2-1|TRBV30
ASPGLGYNEQF
>TRBJ1-2|TRBV6-5
ASSEDSMGGYGYT
>TRBJ1-1|TRBV21-1
ASSKQGNTEAF
>TRBJ2-3|TRBV4-3
ASSQLGTSGNTDTQY
>TRBJ1-1|TRBV7-3
ASFSGEIFEAF
>TRBJ2-5|TRBV5-1
ASSLRGGTSAYQETQY
>TRBJ1-1|TRBV6-5
ASSYSAGMNTEAF
>TRBJ2-2|TRBV7-3
ASSLLTGPNTGELF
>TRBJ2-5|TRBV2
ASSAQRRQETQY
>TRBJ1-1|TRBV5-1
ASSERQGARSTEAF
>TRBJ2-7|TRBV2
ASRVTGSSYEQY
>TRBJ1-1|TRBV3-1/TRBV3-2
ASSLWTVNTEAF
>TRBJ2-3|TRBV6-2/TRBV6-3
ASTPASYLDTQY
>TRBJ2-5|TRBV4-3
ASSQVWNRVGETQY
>TRBJ2-7|TRBV12-3/TRBV12-4
ASKTTGSMKQY
>TRBJ2-6|TRBV11-1
ASSIRQGSGANVLT
>TRBJ2-4|TRBV28
ASSTGTGQNIQY
>TRBJ2-2|TRBV7-3
ASSELAGGELF
>TRBJ2-2|TRBV7-9
ARFRSSGPGELF
>TRBJ2-1|TRBV4-2
ASSPQGAAGGRSYNEQF
>TRBJ1-1|TRBV3-1/TRBV3-2
ASSAPGTQNTEAF
>TRBJ2-1|TRBV10-3
AISGGMEYGEQF
>TRBJ2-1|TRBV19
ASSIGAGFNEQF
>TRBJ2-7|TRBV27
ASSWTSVAGEQY
>TRBJ1-1|TRBV4-1
ASSQEGRAGTEAF
>TRBJ2-1|TRBV12-1
ASSSPSGTSGPRGNEQF
>TRBJ2-3|TRBV5-4
ASSFSRTSGGSSTDTQY
>TRBJ1-1|TRBV3-1/TRBV3-2
ASSRNSGTGEAF
>TRBJ2-1|TRBV6-2/TRBV6-3
ASSYRLAGGPRNEQF
>TRBJ2-1|TRBV2
ASGWDSTSGLAPHNEQF
>TRBJ2-5|TRBV27
ASRSGNQETQY
>TRBJ1-1|TRBV18
ASSLSGETEAF
>TRBJ1-4|TRBV19
ASSLQGARAEKLF
>TRBJ2-4|TRBV7-2
ASSPLTRGVGAKNIQY
>TRBJ2-2|TRBV19
ASSARTSGGAPGELF
>TRBJ2-3|TRBV19
ATRQEASTDTQY
>TRBJ2-2|TRBV11-3
ASSSGGTNTGELF
>TRBJ2-2|TRBV7-3
ASSLTWASGTTGPGELF
>TRBJ1-2|TRBV6-5
ASSYGGDYGYT
>TRBJ2-1|TRBV7-2
ASSSGLAGTEQF
>TRBJ2-3|TRBV18
ASSPRTDTQY
>TRBJ2-7|TRBV15
ATSSLGGGPYEQY
>TRBJ2-7|TRBV11-2
ASSRGRGWYEQY
>TRBJ2-7|TRBV3-1/TRBV3-2
ASSLLSTGPTTEQY
>TRBJ2-1|TRBV6-5
ASSFGQGYEQF
>TRBJ2-6|TRBV4-3
ASSQDPVSGANVLT
>TRBJ2-1|TRBV28
ASNIGGGDEQF
>TRBJ2-1|TRBV7-3
ASSPTSGSSYNEQF
>TRBJ2-2|TRBV11-3
ASSSNTGGELF
>TRBJ1-5|TRBV7-2
ASSLYTGNSNQPQH
>TRBJ2-7|TRBV28
ASSLRASGAYEQY